The following is a T cell receptor (beta chain) sequence with its context. This specimen belongs to a study of OX40 agonist ivuxolimab in advanced cancers. Assay used: immunoSEQ multiplex PCR; TCRdb lists only in-frame clones, some missing. The sample contains tens of thousands of clones, approximately 81% of which appear only once. CDR1 and CDR2 from the germline V gene are SQVTM and ANQGSEA. After removal of 6 bases from V and 3 bases from J, the junction contained 7 bases not matched to a gene. The CDR3 extends over 14 amino acids. The genes are TRBV29-1 and TRBJ2-2; 7 positions match TRBD2. The material sequenced was CD4+ or CD8+ T cells sorted from blood, taken in a trial of the OX40 agonist ivuxolimab. The clonotype comes from an adult with an advanced solid tumor such as melanoma, head and neck, liver or kidney cancer. DNA of the CDR3: TGCAGCGTCTCCGGGACTACGGACACCGGGGAGCTGTTTTTT. Amino acids: CSVSGTTDTGELFF.